This entry features one TCR beta chain sequence. TCRdb reprocessed the 5' RACE reads, keeping one entry per CDR3 protein, no DNA. In all, the sample yields under 150,000 distinct CDR3 sequences. This record comes from a study of monozygotic twins with inflammatory bowel disease. The sample taken for sequencing was blood. This TCR was sampled from a human donor with ulcerative colitis or Crohn's disease, or a healthy co-twin of an affected twin (not recorded which).

The CDR3: CASKAGLEKLFF. The V call is TRBV6-5, the J call TRBJ1-4. The CDR3 loop spans 12 amino acids. The germline V gene encodes CDR1 MNHEY and CDR2 SVGAGI.